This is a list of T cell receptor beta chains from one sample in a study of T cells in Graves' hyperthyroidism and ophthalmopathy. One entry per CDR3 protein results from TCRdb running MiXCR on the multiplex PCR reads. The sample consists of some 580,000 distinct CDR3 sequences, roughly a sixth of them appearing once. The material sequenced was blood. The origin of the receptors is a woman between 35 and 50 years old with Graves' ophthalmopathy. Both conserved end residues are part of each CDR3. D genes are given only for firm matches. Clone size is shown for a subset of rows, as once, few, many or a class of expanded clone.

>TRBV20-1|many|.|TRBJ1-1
CSAEPDGLNTEAFF
TGCAGTGCGGAGCCGGACGGCTTGAACACTGAAGCTTTCTTT
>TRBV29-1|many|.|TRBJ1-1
CSVDGVLNTEAFF
TGCAGCGTTGACGGCGTGTTGAACACTGAAGCTTTCTTT
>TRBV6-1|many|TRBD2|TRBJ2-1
CASSSGTSAQNEQFF
TGTGCCAGCAGTTCCGGGACTAGCGCACAAAATGAGCAGTTCTTC
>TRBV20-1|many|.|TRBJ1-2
CSARTRQDNYGYTF
TGCAGTGCTAGAACTCGACAGGATAACTATGGCTACACCTTC
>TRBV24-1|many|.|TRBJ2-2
CAIGKNTGELFF
TGTGCCATCGGCAAGAACACCGGGGAGCTGTTTTTT
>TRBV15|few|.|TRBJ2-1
CATSRDKRAVYNEQFF
TGTGCCACCAGCAGAGATAAGCGGGCTGTCTACAATGAGCAGTTCTTC
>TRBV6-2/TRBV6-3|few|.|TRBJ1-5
CASRLGQSRGSNQPQHF
TGTGCCAGCAGATTAGGACAGAGCCGGGGTAGCAATCAGCCCCAGCATTTT
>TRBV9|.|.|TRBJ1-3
CASMPGVSGNTIYF
TGTGCCAGCATGCCAGGCGTCTCTGGAAACACCATATATTTT
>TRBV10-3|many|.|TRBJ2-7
CAISELRWAEQYF
TGTGCCATCAGTGAGTTGAGGTGGGCCGAGCAGTACTTC
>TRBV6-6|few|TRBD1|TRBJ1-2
CASRSPSKDRALGGYTF
TGTGCCAGCAGATCCCCGAGTAAGGACAGGGCCTTAGGCGGCTACACCTTC
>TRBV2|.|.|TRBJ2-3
CASKTYLGTSTDTQYF
TGTGCCAGCAAGACTTACCTGGGGACTAGCACAGATACGCAGTATTTT
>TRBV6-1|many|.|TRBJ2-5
CASSEEGLQTYGETQYF
TGTGCCAGCAGTGAAGAAGGGCTGCAGACTTACGGGGAGACCCAGTACTTC
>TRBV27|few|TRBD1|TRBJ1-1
CASIGTGASHEAFF
TGTGCCAGCATCGGGACAGGGGCATCCCATGAAGCTTTCTTT
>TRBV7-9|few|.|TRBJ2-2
CASSRINSGNTGELFF
TGTGCCAGCAGCCGAATAAATAGCGGGAACACCGGGGAGCTGTTTTTT
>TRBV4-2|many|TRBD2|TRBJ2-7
CASATSPTYEQYF
TGTGCCAGCGCGACTAGCCCCACCTACGAGCAGTACTTC
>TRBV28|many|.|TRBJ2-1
CASSSQLSYNEQFF
TGTGCCAGCAGTTCTCAGTTATCCTACAATGAGCAGTTCTTC
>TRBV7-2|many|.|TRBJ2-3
CASSPPGAGDTQYF
TGTGCCAGCAGCCCGCCGGGGGCTGGAGATACGCAGTATTTT
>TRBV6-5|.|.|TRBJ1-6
CASSYVLGSNSPLHF
TGTGCCAGCAGTTATGTCTTGGGCAGCAATTCACCCCTCCACTTT
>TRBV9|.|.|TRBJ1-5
CASSVDGWGPQHF
TGTGCCAGCAGCGTAGATGGCTGGGGGCCCCAGCATTTT
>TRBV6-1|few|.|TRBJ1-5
CASSSQGAGQPQHF
TGTGCCAGCAGTTCGCAGGGAGCGGGTCAGCCCCAGCATTTT
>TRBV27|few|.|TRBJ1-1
CASRREGGTEAFF
TGTGCCAGCCGCCGGGAGGGTGGGACTGAAGCTTTCTTT
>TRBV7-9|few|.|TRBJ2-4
CATDGNIQYF
TGTGCCACCGATGGAAACATTCAGTACTTC
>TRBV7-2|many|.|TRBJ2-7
CASSLVTGYAPYEQYF
TGTGCCAGCAGCTTAGTAACGGGATATGCCCCCTACGAGCAGTACTTC
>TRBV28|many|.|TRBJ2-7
CASSSGTQTYEQYF
TGTGCCAGCAGCTCCGGGACACAAACCTACGAGCAGTACTTC
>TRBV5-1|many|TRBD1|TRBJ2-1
CASSSRGAGGGQNEQFF
TGCGCCAGCAGCTCCCGAGGGGCAGGGGGCGGTCAAAATGAGCAGTTCTTC
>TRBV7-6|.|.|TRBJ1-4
CAIRGTNEKLFF
TGTGCCATAAGGGGAACTAATGAAAAACTGTTTTTT
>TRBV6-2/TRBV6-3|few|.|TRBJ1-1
CASRAAAANTEAFF
TGTGCCAGCAGGGCCGCGGCGGCGAACACTGAAGCTTTCTTT
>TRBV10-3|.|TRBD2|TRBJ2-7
CATGTIYEQYF
TGTGCCACAGGGACTATTTACGAGCAGTACTTC
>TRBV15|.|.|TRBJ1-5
CATSRDLSPRDQPQHF
TGTGCCACCAGCAGAGATCTCAGCCCGAGGGATCAGCCCCAGCATTTT
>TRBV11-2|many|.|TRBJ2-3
CASSYTDTQYF
TGTGCCAGCAGCTACACAGATACGCAGTATTTT
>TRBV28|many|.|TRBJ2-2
CASTPYSGELFF
TGTGCCAGCACCCCGTACTCCGGGGAGCTGTTTTTT
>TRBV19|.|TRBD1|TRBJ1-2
CARTIGTGGHGYTF
TGTGCCAGAACAATAGGGACAGGGGGCCATGGCTACACCTTC
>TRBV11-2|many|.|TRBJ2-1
CASSLRSASYNEQFF
TGTGCCAGCAGCTTACGCTCGGCCTCCTACAATGAGCAGTTCTTC
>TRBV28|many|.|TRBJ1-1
CASSFTGRMNTEAFF
TGTGCCAGCAGTTTTACGGGAAGGATGAACACTGAAGCTTTCTTT
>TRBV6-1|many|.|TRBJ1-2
CASSKRRGPNYGYTF
TGTGCCAGCAGCAAAAGACGGGGACCAAACTATGGCTACACCTTC
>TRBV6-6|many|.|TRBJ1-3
CASSYSGTGNTIYF
TGTGCCAGCAGTTACAGTGGGACCGGAAACACCATATATTTT
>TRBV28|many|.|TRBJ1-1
CASSQQGFAEAFF
TGTGCCAGCAGTCAACAGGGTTTTGCTGAAGCTTTCTTT
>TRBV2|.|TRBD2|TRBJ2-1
CASRAGGPINEQFF
TGTGCCAGCAGAGCGGGGGGGCCTATAAATGAGCAGTTCTTC
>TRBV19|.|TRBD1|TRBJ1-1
CASSIKVSGGVNTEAFF
TGTGCCAGTAGTATTAAGGTGTCAGGGGGCGTGAACACTGAAGCTTTCTTT
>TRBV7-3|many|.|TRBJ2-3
CASSEMNTDTQYF
TGTGCCAGCAGTGAGATGAACACAGATACGCAGTATTTT
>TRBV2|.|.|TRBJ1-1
CASSPKVSEAFF
TGTGCCAGCAGCCCAAAGGTCTCTGAAGCTTTCTTT
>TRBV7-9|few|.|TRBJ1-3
CASSLVDSGNTIYF
TGTGCCAGCAGCTTAGTAGACTCTGGAAACACCATATATTTT
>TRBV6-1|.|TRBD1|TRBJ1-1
CASSYQLPTGMNTEAFF
TGTGCCAGCAGCTACCAACTCCCGACAGGGATGAACACTGAAGCTTTCTTT
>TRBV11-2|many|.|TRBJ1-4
CASSQRTNEKLFF
TGTGCCAGCAGCCAAAGAACCAATGAAAAACTGTTTTTT
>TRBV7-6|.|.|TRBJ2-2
CASSLEFRQGSIAGELFF
TGTGCCAGCAGCTTAGAATTCCGTCAGGGAAGTATCGCCGGGGAGCTGTTTTTT
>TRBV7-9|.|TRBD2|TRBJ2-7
CASSTGTSGSPYEQYF
TGTGCCAGCAGCACAGGGACTAGCGGGAGCCCCTACGAGCAGTACTTC
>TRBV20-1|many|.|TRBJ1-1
CSARDQPNTEAFF
TGCAGTGCTAGAGATCAACCGAACACTGAAGCTTTCTTT
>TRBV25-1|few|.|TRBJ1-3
CASSPWGPGGNTIYF
TGTGCCAGCAGTCCGTGGGGACCGGGTGGAAACACCATATATTTT
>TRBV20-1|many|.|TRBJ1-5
CSARDSVQPQHF
TGCAGTGCTAGAGATTCTGTACAGCCCCAGCATTTT
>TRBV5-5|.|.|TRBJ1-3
CASSSTGTRELTSSGNTIYF
TGTGCCAGCAGCTCAACCGGGACAAGAGAATTAACTAGCTCTGGAAACACCATATATTTT
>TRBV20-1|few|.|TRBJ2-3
CSAGVAPELSTDTQYF
TGCAGTGCTGGAGTCGCTCCCGAGCTGAGCACAGATACGCAGTATTTT
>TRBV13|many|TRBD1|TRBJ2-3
CASSFLDRGDTQYF
TGTGCCAGCAGCTTCCTTGACAGGGGAGATACGCAGTATTTT
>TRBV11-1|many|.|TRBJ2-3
CASTPGAEFSTDTQYF
TGTGCCAGCACCCCTGGGGCAGAGTTTAGCACAGATACGCAGTATTTT
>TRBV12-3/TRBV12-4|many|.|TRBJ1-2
CASTPESQRVRGYTF
TGTGCCAGCACCCCGGAGAGCCAACGAGTACGAGGCTACACCTTC
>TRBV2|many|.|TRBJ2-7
CASSGSPYEQYF
TGTGCCAGCAGTGGGTCCCCCTACGAGCAGTACTTC
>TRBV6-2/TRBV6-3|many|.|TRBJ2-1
CASTTEDHNEQFF
TGTGCCAGCACCACCGAGGACCACAATGAGCAGTTCTTC
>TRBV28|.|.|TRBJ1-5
CASSLGGSPARQPQHF
TGTGCCAGCAGTTTGGGAGGGTCACCGGCCAGGCAGCCCCAGCATTTT
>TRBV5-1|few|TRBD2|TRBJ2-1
CASSLEAGGLDEQFF
TGCGCCAGCAGCTTGGAAGCGGGGGGGCTTGATGAGCAGTTCTTC
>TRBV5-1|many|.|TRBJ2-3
CASSAPGGTDTQYF
TGCGCCAGCAGCGCACCCGGGGGCACAGATACGCAGTATTTT
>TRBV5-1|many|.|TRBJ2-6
CASSFTPDLAGANVLTF
TGCGCCAGCAGCTTTACGCCGGATTTAGCTGGGGCCAACGTCCTGACTTTC